The 18 T cell receptor beta chains below were found in one sample sequenced in a study of siplizumab effects on memory and regulatory T cells (dated by TCRdb to between 2017 and 2020). Receptor amplification or capture employed the immunoSEQ multiplex PCR assay. As stored in TCRdb, this immuneACCESS dataset retains in-frame rearrangements with V and J assigned. A fraction of the clones does not appear; measured against another copy, unresolved V genes explain less than half of the discrepancy, and the remainder lacks a known reason. Across this sample there are approximately 100,000 clones, with about 90% seen only once. Clones ranked in the top ten supply more than 2.5% of the sample. The sample consisted of CD4+ T cells sorted from blood. The receptors originated from a human donor in good health. Some clones in this sample may be carry-over from other donors' samples.

This chain joins TRBV7-9 and TRBJ2-1; D is possibly TRBD1 or TRBD2 (5 bases each). CDR1 and CDR2 (germline): SEHNR, FQNEAQ (reference sequence). The CDR3 loop spans 14 amino acids. Deletions cut 5 bases from V and 9 bases from J, with 17 bases between. CDR3 protein: CASSARPGTIEQFF. DNA for the CDR3: TGTGCCAGCAGCGCCCGTCCCGGGACGATTGAGCAGTTCTTC.

The chain has TRBV5-1 and TRBJ2-1; 12 bases are a match to TRBD1. CDR3 size: 16 residues. Losses at the gene ends were 3 bases for V and 8 bases for J; bases not matched to a gene: 9. Germline V gives CDR1 SGHRS, CDR2 YFSETQ. CDR3 bases: TGCGCCAGCAGCTCGCGCCCCGGGACAGGGGGCGATGAGCAGTTCTTC. Its translation is CASSSRPGTGGDEQFF.

This chain uses TRBV5-1 with TRBJ2-6; either TRBD1 or TRBD2 may supply D (7 bases each). V was trimmed by 3 bases and J by 1 base, leaving 17 bases between them. The CDR3 is 18 residues long. From germline, CDR1 is SGHRS and CDR2 YFSETQ. CDR3 nucleotide sequence: TGCGCCAGCAGCTCCCGGCAGGGGGGGCGGTCTGGGGCCAACGTCCTGACTTTC. As protein: CASSSRQGGRSGANVLTF.

The chain links TRBV30 to TRBJ2-1, with 11 bases fitting TRBD2. This CDR3 comprises 15 residues. V lost 5 bases to trimming and J lost 4 bases; unmatched junction nucleotides: 7. The germline V gene has CDR1 GTSNPN and CDR2 SVGIG (reference sequence). The CDR3 DNA reads as TGTGCCTGGGGCGCCGGGACTAGCGGATACAATGAGCAGTTCTTC. Translated: CAWGAGTSGYNEQFF.

The J gene is TRBJ1-1, the V gene TRBV6-6; 8 bases are a match to TRBD1. Germline-derived CDR1 and CDR2 are MNHNY and SVGAGI (reference sequence). V lost 9 bases and J lost 0; bases outside the gene matches: 6. The CDR3 has 14 amino acids. The CDR3 coding sequence is TGTGCCAGGGACAGGGACTCTATGAACACTGAAGCTTTCTTT. Amino acids: CARDRDSMNTEAFF.

This chain uses TRBV7-9 with TRBJ1-1, with D possibly matching TRBD1 (6 bases). CDR3 length equals 13 residues. Trimming pared 6 bases from V and 1 base from J, leaving 9 bases between. Germline CDR1 reads SEHNR; CDR2 reads FQNEAQ (reference sequence). The CDR3 protein is CASRNRENTEAFF. In nucleotides, the CDR3 is TGTGCCAGCAGAAACAGGGAGAACACTGAAGCTTTCTTT.

V is TRBV5-4 and J is TRBJ2-7; TRBD2 is a possible D gene (5 bases). Germline CDR1 SGHNT, CDR2 YYREEE (reference sequence). V dropped 5 bases and J dropped 2 bases, with 11 bases sitting between them. CDR3 length: 13 amino acids. CDR3 sequence reads: CASSSTTPYEQYF. The CDR3 DNA is TGTGCCAGCAGTTCGACTACGCCCTACGAGCAGTACTTC.

The chain joins TRBV7-9 to TRBJ1-2, with 7 bases matching TRBD1. CDR1 and CDR2 from the germline V gene are SEHNR and FQNEAQ (reference sequence). The ends lost 5 bases at V and 4 bases at J; junction bases unmatched: 10. The CDR3 is 15 residues long. CDR3 DNA: TGTGCCAGCAGCCCAAGGGGGGACAGCTTCTATGGCTACACCTTC. It specifies CASSPRGDSFYGYTF.

This rearrangement joins TRBV5-1 to TRBJ1-1; D possibly corresponds to TRBD1 (6 bases). CDR1 is SGHRS and CDR2 is YFSETQ in the germline V gene. The germline V and J ends were trimmed by 4 bases and 9 bases, with 16 bases remaining between them. The CDR3 has 13 amino acids. The CDR3 DNA reads as TGCGCCAGCAGCCCCGGGGGGGCGGGGAAAGCTTTCTTT. Translated, it gives CASSPGGAGKAFF.

In nucleotides, the CDR3 is TGTGCCAGCAGCCAGAGGAATAGTTTGGAGACCCAGTACTTC. Protein product: CASSQRNSLETQYF. The V gene is TRBV11-1, the J gene TRBJ2-5; D is ambiguous. Per germline, CDR1 SGHAT and CDR2 FQDESV (reference sequence). V lost 5 bases and J lost 5, with 15 bases in between. The CDR3 spans 14 residues.

This clone was counted between two and nine times. V is TRBV30 and J is TRBJ2-6; D is uncertain. The CDR3 has 15 residues. V lost 4 bases, J lost 4 bases, and 14 bases lay in between. Germline-derived CDR1 and CDR2 are GTSNPN and SVGIG (reference sequence). The CDR3 DNA follows: TGTGCCTGGACCGGGTTTGTGTCCGGGGCCAACGTCCTGACTTTC. Translated, it gives CAWTGFVSGANVLTF.

V is TRBV11-2 and J is TRBJ2-7; 7 positions match TRBD1. Trimming at V came to 1 base and at J to 2 bases, leaving 11 bases not matched to a gene. This CDR3 has 17 amino acids. CDR1 is SGHAT and CDR2 is FQNNGV in the germline V gene. The CDR3: CASSLGPSGQFTYEQYF. The CDR3, as DNA: TGTGCCAGCAGCTTAGGACCTTCGGGACAGTTTACCTACGAGCAGTACTTC.

The chain recombines TRBV12-5 with TRBJ1-4, with D possibly matching TRBD1 (6 bases). This CDR3 comprises 13 residues. In germline, CDR1 is LGHNT, CDR2 FRNRAP. V was pared by 9 bases and J by 7 bases, with 15 bases between. The DNA for the CDR3 is TGTGCTAGCAGCAGGGGCCAACTTGAAAAACTGTTTTTT. Translating it yields CASSRGQLEKLFF.

The chain employs TRBV19 and TRBJ2-3; possible D gene TRBD1, 5 bases. Germline V gives CDR1 LNHDA, CDR2 SQIVND (reference sequence). CDR3 length equals 17 residues. V lost 1 base and J lost 4, with 18 bases in between. CDR3: CASSIGGGSGGPDTQYF. The CDR3 coding sequence is TGTGCCAGTAGTATAGGGGGCGGTTCCGGCGGTCCAGATACGCAGTATTTT.

The V and J genes are TRBV6-1 and TRBJ2-7; no firm D call. Germline CDR1 is MNHNS and CDR2 is SASEGT. This CDR3 contains 14 residues. Trimming took 6 bases from V and 4 from J, leaving 16 bases between them. CDR3: CASRLSTLLYEQYF. The DNA of the CDR3 is TGTGCCAGCAGGCTTTCAACTCTACTATACGAGCAGTACTTC.

The chain joins TRBV7-3 to TRBJ1-1; D is perhaps TRBD1 (6 bases). The CDR3 is 15 amino acids. The ends were cut back, 5 bases at V and 4 bases at J, with 17 bases in the middle. CDR1 and CDR2 (germline): SGHTA, FQGTGA. CDR3 sequence reads: CASSLDLKGGTEAFF. The CDR3 DNA reads TGTGCCAGCAGCCTAGACCTAAAGGGGGGCACTGAAGCTTTCTTT. Drawing the rest from reference TRBV7-3 and TRBJ1-1, the complete variable domain is GAGVSQTPSNKVTEKGKYVELRCDPISGHTALYWYRQSLGQGPEFLIYFQGTGAADDSGLPNDRFFAVRPEGSVSTLKIQRTERGDSAVYLCASSLDLKGGTEAFFGQGTRLTVV.

The V and J genes are TRBV28 and TRBJ1-1; no definite D call. V was cut by 3 bases and J by 2 bases, with 10 bases left in between. Per the germline V gene, CDR1 is MDHEN and CDR2 is SYDVKM. CDR3 length equals 14 residues. CDR3 coding DNA: TGTGCCAGCAGTTTCCCAAATACAAACACTGAAGCTTTCTTT. This codes for CASSFPNTNTEAFF. Looking up the rest from reference TRBV28 and TRBJ1-1 gives the full variable domain: DVKVTQSSRYLVKRTGEKVFLECVQDMDHENMFWYRQDPGLGLRLIYFSYDVKMKEKGDIPEGYSVSREKKERFSLILESASTNQTSMYLCASSFPNTNTEAFFGQGTRLTVV.

The rearrangement uses TRBV9 and TRBJ2-1; 10 nucleotides agree with TRBD2. Looked up from germline, CDR1 is SGDLS and CDR2 is YYNGEE. Losses at the gene ends were 1 base for V and 7 bases for J; bases not matched to a gene: 11. This CDR3 has 17 residues. CDR3 loop: CASSVSIVLAGDNEQFF. DNA for the CDR3: TGTGCCAGCAGCGTATCTATCGTCCTAGCGGGAGATAATGAGCAGTTCTTC.